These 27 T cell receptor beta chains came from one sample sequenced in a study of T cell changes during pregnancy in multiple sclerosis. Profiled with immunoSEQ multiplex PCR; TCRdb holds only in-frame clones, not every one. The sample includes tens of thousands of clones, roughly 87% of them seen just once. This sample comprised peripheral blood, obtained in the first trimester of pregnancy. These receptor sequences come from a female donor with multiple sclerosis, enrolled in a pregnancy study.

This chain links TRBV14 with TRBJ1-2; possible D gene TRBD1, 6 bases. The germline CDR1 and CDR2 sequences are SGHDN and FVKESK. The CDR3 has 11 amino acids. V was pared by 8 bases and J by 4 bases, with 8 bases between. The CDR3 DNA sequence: TGTGCCAGCGGGACAAGCTATGGCTACACCTTC. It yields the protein CASGTSYGYTF. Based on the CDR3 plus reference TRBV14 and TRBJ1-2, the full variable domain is EAGVTQFPSHSVIEKGQTVTLRCDPISGHDNLYWYRRVMGKEIKFLLHFVKESKQDESGMPNNRFLAERTGGTYSTLKVQPAELEDSGVYFCASGTSYGYTFGSGTRLTVV.

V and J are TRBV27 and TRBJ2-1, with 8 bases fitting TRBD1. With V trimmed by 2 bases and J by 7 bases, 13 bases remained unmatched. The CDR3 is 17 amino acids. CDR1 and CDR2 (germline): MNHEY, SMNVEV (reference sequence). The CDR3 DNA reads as TGTGCCAGCAGTTTACCGCGAGGGGCAGGGGGCATGAATGAGCAGTTCTTC. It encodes CASSLPRGAGGMNEQFF.

CDR3 loop: CASRGLANPTDTQYF. DNA for the CDR3: TGTGCCAGCAGAGGACTAGCGAACCCCACAGATACGCAGTATTTT. The V and J genes are TRBV2 and TRBJ2-3, with 9 positions matching TRBD2. Germline CDR1 reads SNHLY; CDR2 reads FYNNEI. Trimming removed 6 bases from V and 2 bases from J; junction bases left unmatched: 6. There are 15 residues in the CDR3.

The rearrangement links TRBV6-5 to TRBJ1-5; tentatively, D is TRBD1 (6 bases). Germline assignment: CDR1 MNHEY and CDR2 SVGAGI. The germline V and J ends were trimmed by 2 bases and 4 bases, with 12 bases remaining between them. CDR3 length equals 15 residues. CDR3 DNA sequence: TGTGCCAGCAGTTACGGGTACCAGGGGAATCAGCCCCAGCATTTT. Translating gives CASSYGYQGNQPQHF.

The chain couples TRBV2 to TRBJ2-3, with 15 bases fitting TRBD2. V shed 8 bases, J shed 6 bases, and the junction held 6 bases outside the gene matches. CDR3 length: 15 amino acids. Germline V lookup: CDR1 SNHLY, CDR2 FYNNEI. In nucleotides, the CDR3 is TGTGCCAGCCAGGGACTAGCGGGAGGTTTTGATACGCAGTATTTT. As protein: CASQGLAGGFDTQYF.

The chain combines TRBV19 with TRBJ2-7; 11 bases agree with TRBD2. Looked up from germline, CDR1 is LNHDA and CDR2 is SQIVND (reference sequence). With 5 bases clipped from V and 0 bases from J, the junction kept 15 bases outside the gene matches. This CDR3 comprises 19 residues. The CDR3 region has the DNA TGTGCCAGTAGTGGGACTAGCGGTTTCGAATTGGTTTTCTCCTACGAGCAGTACTTC. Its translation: CASSGTSGFELVFSYEQYF. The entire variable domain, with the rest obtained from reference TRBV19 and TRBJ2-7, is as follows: DGGITQSPKYLFRKEGQNVTLSCEQNLNHDAMYWYRQDPGQGLRLIYYSQIVNDFQKGDIAEGYSVSREKKESFPLTVTSAQKNPTAFYLCASSGTSGFELVFSYEQYFGPGTRLTVT.

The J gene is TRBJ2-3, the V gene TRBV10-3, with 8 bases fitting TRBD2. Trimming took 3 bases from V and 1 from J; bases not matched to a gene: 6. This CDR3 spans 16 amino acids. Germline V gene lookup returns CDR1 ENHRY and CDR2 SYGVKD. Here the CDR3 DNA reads TGTGCCATCAGTGACGGGGCGGGGGGAGGCACAGATACGCAGTATTTT. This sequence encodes CAISDGAGGGTDTQYF.

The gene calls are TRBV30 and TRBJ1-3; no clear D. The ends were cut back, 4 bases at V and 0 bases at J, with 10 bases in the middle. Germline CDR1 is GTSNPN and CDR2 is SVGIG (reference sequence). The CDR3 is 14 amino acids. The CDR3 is CAWNGYDSGNTIYF. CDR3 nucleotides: TGTGCCTGGAACGGTTACGACTCTGGAAACACCATATATTTT.

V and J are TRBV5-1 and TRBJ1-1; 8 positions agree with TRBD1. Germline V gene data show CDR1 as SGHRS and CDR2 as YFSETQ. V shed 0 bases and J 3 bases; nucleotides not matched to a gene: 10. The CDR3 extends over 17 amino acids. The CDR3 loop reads CASSLVQGAPGDTEAFF. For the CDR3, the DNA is TGCGCCAGCAGCTTGGTCCAGGGGGCGCCAGGAGACACTGAAGCTTTCTTT. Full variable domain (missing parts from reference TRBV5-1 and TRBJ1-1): KAGVTQTPRYLIKTRGQQVTLSCSPISGHRSVSWYQQTPGQGLQFLFEYFSETQRNKGNFPGRFSGRQFSNSRSEMNVSTLELGDSALYLCASSLVQGAPGDTEAFFGQGTRLTVV.

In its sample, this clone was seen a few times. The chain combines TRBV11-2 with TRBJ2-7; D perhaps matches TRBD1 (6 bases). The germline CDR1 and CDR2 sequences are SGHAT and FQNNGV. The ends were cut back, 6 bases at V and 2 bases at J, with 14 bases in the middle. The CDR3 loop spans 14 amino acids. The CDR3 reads CASRQPGQAYEQYF. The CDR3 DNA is TGTGCCAGCAGGCAACCGGGACAAGCCTACGAGCAGTACTTC.

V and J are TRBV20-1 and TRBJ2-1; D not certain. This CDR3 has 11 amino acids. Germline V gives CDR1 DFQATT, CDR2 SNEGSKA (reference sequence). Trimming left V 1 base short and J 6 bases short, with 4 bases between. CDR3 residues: CSARATNEQFF. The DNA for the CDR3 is TGCAGTGCTAGAGCTACCAATGAGCAGTTCTTC.

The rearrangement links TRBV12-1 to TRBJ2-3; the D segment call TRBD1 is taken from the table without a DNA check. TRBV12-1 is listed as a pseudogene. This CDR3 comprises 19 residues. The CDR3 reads CASSLGNNPGQGSSDTQYF. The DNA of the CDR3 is TGTGCCAGCAGCTTAGGAAACAACCCGGGACAGGGGTCTTCAGATACGCAGTATTTT.

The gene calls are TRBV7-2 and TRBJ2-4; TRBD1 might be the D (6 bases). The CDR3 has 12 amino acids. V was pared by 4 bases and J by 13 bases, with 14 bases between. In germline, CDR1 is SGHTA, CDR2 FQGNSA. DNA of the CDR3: TGTGCCAGCAGCTCTCCCGGACAGCGGCAGTACTTC. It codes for CASSSPGQRQYF. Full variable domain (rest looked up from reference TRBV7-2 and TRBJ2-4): GAGVSQSPSNKVTEKGKDVELRCDPISGHTALYWYRQSLGQGLEFLIYFQGNSAPDKSGLPSDRFSAERTGGSVSTLTIQRTQQEDSAVYLCASSSPGQRQYFGAGTRLSVL.

The CDR3 protein is CASGETGTIYF. Written as DNA, the CDR3 is TGTGCCAGCGGAGAGACGGGGACCATATATTTT. This rearrangement joins TRBV2 to TRBJ1-3, with no clear D. From germline, CDR1 is SNHLY and CDR2 FYNNEI. This CDR3 comprises 11 residues. Trimming pared 8 bases from V and 10 bases from J, leaving 12 bases between.

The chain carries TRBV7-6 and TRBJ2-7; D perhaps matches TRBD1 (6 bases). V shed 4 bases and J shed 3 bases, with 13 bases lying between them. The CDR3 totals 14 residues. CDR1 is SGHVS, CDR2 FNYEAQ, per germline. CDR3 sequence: CASSSGERYYEQYF. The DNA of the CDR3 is TGTGCCAGCAGCTCAGGGGAGAGGTACTACGAGCAGTACTTC.

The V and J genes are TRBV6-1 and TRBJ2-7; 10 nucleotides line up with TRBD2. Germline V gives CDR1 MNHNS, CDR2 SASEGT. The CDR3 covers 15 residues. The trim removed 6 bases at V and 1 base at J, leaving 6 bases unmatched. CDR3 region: CASSITSGTSYEQYF. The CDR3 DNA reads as TGTGCCAGCAGCATCACTAGCGGGACTTCCTACGAGCAGTACTTC.

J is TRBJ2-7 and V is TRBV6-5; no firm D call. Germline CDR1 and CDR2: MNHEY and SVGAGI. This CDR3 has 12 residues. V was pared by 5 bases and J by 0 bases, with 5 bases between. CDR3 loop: CASSTNSYEQYF. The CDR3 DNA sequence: TGTGCCAGCAGTACTAACTCCTACGAGCAGTACTTC.

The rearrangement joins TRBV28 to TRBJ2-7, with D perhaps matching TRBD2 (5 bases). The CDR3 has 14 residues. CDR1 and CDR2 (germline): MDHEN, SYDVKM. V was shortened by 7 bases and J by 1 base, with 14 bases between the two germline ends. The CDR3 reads CASTLLVHSYEQYF. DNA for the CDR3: TGTGCCAGCACCCTACTAGTGCATTCCTACGAGCAGTACTTC. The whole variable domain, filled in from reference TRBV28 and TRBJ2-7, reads DVKVTQSSRYLVKRTGEKVFLECVQDMDHENMFWYRQDPGLGLRLIYFSYDVKMKEKGDIPEGYSVSREKKERFSLILESASTNQTSMYLCASTLLVHSYEQYFGPGTRLTVT.

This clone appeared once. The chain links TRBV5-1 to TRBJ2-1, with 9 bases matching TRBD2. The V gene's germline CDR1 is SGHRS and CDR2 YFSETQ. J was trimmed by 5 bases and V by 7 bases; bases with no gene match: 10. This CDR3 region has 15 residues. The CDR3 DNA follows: TGCGCCAGCGGATTCACCCTAGCGGGACACAATGAGCAGTTCTTC. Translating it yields CASGFTLAGHNEQFF.

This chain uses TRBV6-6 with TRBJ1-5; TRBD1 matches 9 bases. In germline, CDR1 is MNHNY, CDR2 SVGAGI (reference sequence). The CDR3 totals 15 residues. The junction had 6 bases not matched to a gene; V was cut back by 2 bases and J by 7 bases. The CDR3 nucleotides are TGTGCCAGCAGTTACACACAGGGGGCAGAGCAGCCCCAGCATTTT. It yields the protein CASSYTQGAEQPQHF.

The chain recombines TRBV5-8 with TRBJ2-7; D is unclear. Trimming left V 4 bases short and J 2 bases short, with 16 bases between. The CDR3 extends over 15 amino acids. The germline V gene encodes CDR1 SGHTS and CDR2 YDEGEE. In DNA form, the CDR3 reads TGTGCCAGCAGCCCACGAGGATGGAGTCCCTACGAGCAGTACTTC. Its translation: CASSPRGWSPYEQYF.

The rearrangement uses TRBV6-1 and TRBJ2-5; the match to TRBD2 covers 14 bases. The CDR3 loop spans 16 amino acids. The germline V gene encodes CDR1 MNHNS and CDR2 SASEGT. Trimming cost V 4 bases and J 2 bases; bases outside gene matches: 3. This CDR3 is CASSGLAGGIQETQYF. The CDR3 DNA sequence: TGTGCCAGCAGTGGACTAGCGGGAGGGATACAAGAGACCCAGTACTTC.

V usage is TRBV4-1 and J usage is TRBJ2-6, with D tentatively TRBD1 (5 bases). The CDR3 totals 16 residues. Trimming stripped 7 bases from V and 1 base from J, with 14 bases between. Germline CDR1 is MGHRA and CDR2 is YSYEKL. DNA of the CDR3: TGCGCCAGCACCCGATTAAGGGGATCTGGGGCCAACGTCCTGACTTTC. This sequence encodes CASTRLRGSGANVLTF.

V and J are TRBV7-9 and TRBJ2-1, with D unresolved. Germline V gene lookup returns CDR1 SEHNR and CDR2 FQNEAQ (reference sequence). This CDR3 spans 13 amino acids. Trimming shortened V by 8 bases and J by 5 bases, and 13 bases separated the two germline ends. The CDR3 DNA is TGTGCCAGCCATCTACCAGGCGACAATGAGCAGTTCTTC. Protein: CASHLPGDNEQFF.

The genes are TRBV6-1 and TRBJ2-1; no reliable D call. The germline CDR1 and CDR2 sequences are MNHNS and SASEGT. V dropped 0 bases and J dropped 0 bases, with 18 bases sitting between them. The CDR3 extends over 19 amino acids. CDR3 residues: CASSEARSYRASSYNEQFF. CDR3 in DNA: TGTGCCAGCAGTGAAGCTCGCAGTTATCGAGCGTCCTCCTACAATGAGCAGTTCTTC.

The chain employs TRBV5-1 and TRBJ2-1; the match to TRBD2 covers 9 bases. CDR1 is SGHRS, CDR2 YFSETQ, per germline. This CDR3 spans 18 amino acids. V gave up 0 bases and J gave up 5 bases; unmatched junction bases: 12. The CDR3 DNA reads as TGCGCCAGCAGCTTGGCTAGGCGTAGCGGGAGTATCGACAATGAGCAGTTCTTC. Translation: CASSLARRSGSIDNEQFF.

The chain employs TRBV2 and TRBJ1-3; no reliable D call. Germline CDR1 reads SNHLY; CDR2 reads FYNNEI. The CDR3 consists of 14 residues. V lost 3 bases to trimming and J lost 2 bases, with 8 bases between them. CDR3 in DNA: TGTGCCAGCAGTGAGTCCGGTGCTGGAAACACCATATATTTT. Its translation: CASSESGAGNTIYF. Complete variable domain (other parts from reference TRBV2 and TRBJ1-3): EPEVTQTPSHQVTQMGQEVILRCVPISNHLYFYWYRQILGQKVEFLVSFYNNEISEKSEIFDDQFSVERPDGSNFTLKIRSTKLEDSAMYFCASSESGAGNTIYFGEGSWLTVV.